This T cell receptor beta chain was sequenced for a study of human T cells and chemical hapten exposure. Whole-study findings and limits: While controls formed fewer of them, expanded TCRs formed significantly more large CDR3 similarity clusters.

V was clipped by 1 base and J by 4 bases, with 16 bases between them. Per germline, CDR1 LGHNA and CDR2 YSLEER. CDR3 length equals 16 residues. Time point meaning: patch test 1, 2 weeks after DPC sensitization. Treatment noted: therapeutic diphenylcyclopropenone sensitization with weekly scalp DPC. This clonotype was observed many times. Its antigen is unknown. The library gave individual cDNA molecules unique molecular identifiers. TCRdb reprocessed the RACE reads with MiXCR, giving one entry per CDR3 protein. This sample has tens of thousands of distinct CDR3 sequences, with about 9.1% found just once.

The sequence was obtained from a middle-aged woman with alopecia areata. Some clones in this sample may be carry-over from other donors' samples. Sequences were derived from whole blood, sampled in connection with sensitization to the hapten diphenylcyclopropenone (DPC). The gene calls are TRBV4-3 and TRBJ1-2, with D perhaps matching TRBD1 (5 bases). This CDR3 is CASSQGRQRWSYGYTF. The CDR3, as DNA: TGCGCCAGCAGCCAAGGTCGACAGCGCTGGAGCTATGGCTACACCTTC.